The 22 T cell receptor beta chains below all came from one sample that was sequenced in a study of blood T cell repertoires in COVID-19. Sequencing used immunoSEQ multiplex PCR; TCRdb keeps in-frame clones, though not all of them. The table includes a few hundred thousand clones, around 90% detected once. Sequencing input: peripheral blood. These receptors were obtained from a woman under 40 with acute or convalescent COVID-19.

V and J are TRBV29-1 and TRBJ1-5; perhaps TRBD1 as D (6 bases). Germline V gene sequence: CDR1 SQVTM, CDR2 ANQGSEA. With 7 bases removed from V and 2 bases from J, the gap between germline ends came to 12 bases. CDR3 length equals 13 residues. The CDR3, as DNA: TGCAGCGGGCTACAGGGACGCAATCAGCCCCAGCATTTT. Amino acids: CSGLQGRNQPQHF.

This clone was recorded a few times. The chain has TRBV7-9 and TRBJ1-2, with D hard to call. CDR3 size: 13 residues. In germline, CDR1 is SEHNR, CDR2 FQNEAQ (reference sequence). V gave up 5 bases and J gave up 6 bases, with 13 bases separating them. The CDR3 DNA reads TGTGCCAGCAGCCTAACTCTGCTAGATGGCTACACCTTC. It yields the protein CASSLTLLDGYTF.

The chain is built from TRBV4-1 and TRBJ2-3; 10 nucleotides line up with TRBD1. The CDR3 sequence is 15 residues long. After removal of 1 base from V and 5 bases from J, the junction contained 3 bases not matched to a gene. The germline CDR1 and CDR2 sequences are MGHRA and YSYEKL. CDR3 sequence: CASSQGGQGVDTQYF. As DNA, the CDR3 is TGCGCCAGCAGCCAAGGAGGACAGGGGGTAGATACGCAGTATTTT.

This clone was seen a few times. CDR3 coding DNA: TGTGCCAGCAGCGTAGGGACTAGCGGGATAGGAGATACGCAGTATTTT. Translating gives CASSVGTSGIGDTQYF. This chain links TRBV9 with TRBJ2-3; 12 bases map to TRBD2. The J segment lost 5 bases and the V segment lost 0 bases, leaving 4 bases of the junction unmatched. The V gene's germline CDR1 is SGDLS and CDR2 YYNGEE. The CDR3 contains 16 residues. The full variable domain, rest sourced from reference TRBV9 and TRBJ2-3, is DSGVTQTPKHLITATGQRVTLRCSPRSGDLSVYWYQQSLDQGLQFLIQYYNGEERAKGNILERFSAQQFPDLHSELNLSSLELGDSALYFCASSVGTSGIGDTQYFGPGTRLTVL.

The chain carries TRBV3-1 (or the pseudogene TRBV3-2) and TRBJ2-7, with D perhaps TRBD1 (6 bases). Trimming removed 1 base from V and 6 bases from J, with 19 bases in between. There are 16 residues in the CDR3. The germline gives CDR1 LGHDT, CDR2 YNNKEL (reference sequence). CDR3 region: CASSQVGTDRHSEQYF. The CDR3 coding sequence is TGTGCCAGCAGCCAAGTAGGTACCGACAGGCACAGCGAGCAGTACTTC.

V is TRBV3-1 (or the pseudogene TRBV3-2) and J is TRBJ2-5; TRBD1 might be the D (6 bases). Deletions cut 0 bases from V and 4 bases from J, with 15 bases between. Germline V gene sequence: CDR1 LGHDT, CDR2 YNNKEL (reference sequence). This CDR3 region has 16 residues. The CDR3: CASSQDRGTIGETQYF. The CDR3 DNA reads as TGTGCCAGCAGCCAAGACAGGGGTACGATTGGAGAGACCCAGTACTTC.

With regard to this clone: Given a much more abundant clone one base away, this may be a read error. The chain carries TRBV9 and TRBJ2-3; perhaps TRBD2 as D (6 bases). Germline V gene lookup returns CDR1 SGDLS and CDR2 YYNGEE. V was pared by 4 bases and J by 0 bases, with 9 bases between. The CDR3 consists of 14 residues. The CDR3 region is CASSPGTSTDTQYF. CDR3 nucleotides: TGTGCCAGCAGCCCCGGGACTAGCACAGATACGCAGTATTTT.

The genes are TRBV6-2 or TRBV6-3 and TRBJ1-1; D perhaps matches TRBD1 (6 bases). There are 16 residues in the CDR3. CDR1 is MNHEY and CDR2 is SVGEGT in the germline V gene. Trimming removed 7 bases from V and 2 bases from J, with 20 bases in between. The CDR3 sequence: CASTPTGQGLNTEAFF. In nucleotides, the CDR3 is TGTGCCAGCACCCCTACCGGGCAGGGGCTAAACACTGAAGCTTTCTTT.

This chain links TRBV12-3 or TRBV12-4 with TRBJ2-7; D perhaps matches TRBD1 (6 bases). V shed 7 bases and J shed 4 bases, with 8 bases lying between them. The CDR3 length is 11 residues. CDR3 in DNA: TGTGCCAGCACGCAGGGGTACGAGCAGTACTTC. Translated, it gives CASTQGYEQYF.

The sample holds one count of this clone. This chain joins TRBV10-3 and TRBJ1-4; D call uncertain. Trimming shortened V by 5 bases and J by 5 bases, and 12 bases separated the two germline ends. The CDR3 is made up of 14 amino acids. Germline CDR1 reads ENHRY; CDR2 reads SYGVKD. The CDR3 region has the DNA TGTGCCATCAGTCAACTGAGTTCGAATGAAAAACTGTTTTTT. Its translation is CAISQLSSNEKLFF.

This chain links TRBV12-5 with TRBJ2-7; perhaps TRBD2 as D (6 bases). Per germline, CDR1 LGHNT and CDR2 FRNRAP. The CDR3 is 16 amino acids. V gave up 3 bases and J gave up 4 bases, with 19 bases separating them. The CDR3 nucleotides are TGTGCTAGTGGTTTCATAAGGGGCCCGGGGAGGTACGAGCAGTACTTC. Protein product: CASGFIRGPGRYEQYF.

The sample holds one count of this clone. The chain couples TRBV7-2 to TRBJ2-5, with 12 bases identical to TRBD2. The length of the CDR3 is 15 residues. Per the germline V gene, CDR1 is SGHTA and CDR2 is FQGNSA. V trimming: 5 bases; J trimming: 4 bases; junction bases outside the gene matches: 5. The CDR3 is CASSPQLAGGETQYF. Here the CDR3 DNA reads TGTGCCAGCAGCCCGCAACTAGCGGGAGGAGAGACCCAGTACTTC.

V gene TRBV2 combines with J gene TRBJ1-5; 9 nucleotides match TRBD1. This CDR3 comprises 15 residues. V shed 6 bases, J shed 6 bases, and the junction held 9 bases outside the gene matches. Germline values: CDR1 SNHLY, CDR2 FYNNEI. CDR3 sequence (DNA): TGTGCCAGCAGCGCCGACAGGGGGACCGGTCAGCCCCAGCATTTT. It translates to CASSADRGTGQPQHF. Using reference TRBV2 and TRBJ1-5 for the parts outside the CDR3, the full variable domain is EPEVTQTPSHQVTQMGQEVILRCVPISNHLYFYWYRQILGQKVEFLVSFYNNEISEKSEIFDDQFSVERPDGSNFTLKIRSTKLEDSAMYFCASSADRGTGQPQHFGDGTRLSIL.

The genes are TRBV4-2 and TRBJ1-6; D is uncertain. The CDR3 length is 15 residues. The V end lost 5 bases, the J end lost 0 bases, and 8 bases lay between the germline ends. Germline V gene lookup returns CDR1 LGHNA and CDR2 YNFKEQ. Here the CDR3 reads CASSSERSYNSPLHF. Written as DNA, the CDR3 is TGTGCCAGCAGCTCAGAGCGCTCCTATAATTCACCCCTCCACTTT.

CDR3 protein: CASSIGVATSNQPQHF. The CDR3 nucleotides are TGTGCCAGTAGTATCGGTGTCGCAACTAGCAATCAGCCCCAGCATTTT. This sequence joins TRBV19 and TRBJ1-5; D is uncertain. CDR3 length: 16 residues. Germline V gives CDR1 LNHDA, CDR2 SQIVND (reference sequence). The germline V and J ends were trimmed by 3 bases and 0 bases, with 12 bases remaining between them.

The CDR3 loop is CASSLRLAGESTDTQYF. CDR3 DNA sequence: TGCGCCAGCAGCCTCCGACTAGCGGGGGAGTCAACAGATACGCAGTATTTT. This chain links TRBV5-1 with TRBJ2-3, with 12 bases fitting TRBD2. Looked up from germline, CDR1 is SGHRS and CDR2 is YFSETQ. Trimming cost V 4 bases and J 3 bases; bases outside gene matches: 9. The CDR3 has 17 residues. Together with reference TRBV5-1 and TRBJ2-3, the CDR3 gives the full variable domain: KAGVTQTPRYLIKTRGQQVTLSCSPISGHRSVSWYQQTPGQGLQFLFEYFSETQRNKGNFPGRFSGRQFSNSRSEMNVSTLELGDSALYLCASSLRLAGESTDTQYFGPGTRLTVL.

In nucleotides, the CDR3 is TGTGCCAGCAGCTTAGTTCGGGGGAGTGCCTACAATGAGCAGTTCTTC. Protein: CASSLVRGSAYNEQFF. V is TRBV7-2 and J is TRBJ2-1, with D possibly being TRBD2 (6 bases). Germline CDR1 SGHTA, CDR2 FQGNSA. V lost 1 base to trimming and J lost 2 bases, with 12 bases between them. This CDR3 has 16 amino acids.

The genes are TRBV2 and TRBJ2-7, with D possibly being TRBD1 (6 bases). Per the germline V gene, CDR1 is SNHLY and CDR2 is FYNNEI. V was cut by 6 bases and J by 6 bases, with 15 bases left in between. The CDR3 is 13 residues long. The CDR3 DNA reads TGTGCCAGCAGCAGGGACACGATAGGCGAGCAGTACTTC. Amino acids: CASSRDTIGEQYF.

The CDR3 nucleotides read TGCGCCAGCAGCCTGGTCGGTGAAAAACTGTTTTTT. Its translation: CASSLVGEKLFF. This sequence joins TRBV5-1 and TRBJ1-4; D is undetermined. The CDR3 runs to 12 residues. Germline V gene data show CDR1 as SGHRS and CDR2 as YFSETQ. V was trimmed by 4 bases and J by 7 bases, leaving 8 bases between them.

The V call is TRBV4-2, the J call TRBJ2-7; 7 positions match TRBD2. The germline CDR1 and CDR2 sequences are LGHNA and YNFKEQ. There are 14 residues in the CDR3. V lost 5 bases to trimming and J lost 4 bases; unmatched junction nucleotides: 8. DNA of the CDR3: TGTGCCAGCAGCGGGGTAGCGGGTAATTACGAGCAGTACTTC. It translates to CASSGVAGNYEQYF.

V is TRBV25-1 and J is TRBJ1-6, with 7 bases identical to TRBD1. Germline-derived CDR1 and CDR2 are MGHDK and SYGVNS. J gave up 10 bases and V 4 bases, and 7 bases lay outside the gene matches. This CDR3 spans 14 amino acids. The CDR3 spells CASSGTGARSPLHF. The CDR3 nucleotides are TGTGCCAGCAGTGGTACAGGGGCCAGGTCACCCCTCCACTTT.

The chain is built from TRBV6-2 or TRBV6-3 and TRBJ2-2; D is unresolved. The CDR3 covers 14 residues. V was pared by 4 bases and J by 3 bases, with 9 bases between. The germline V gene encodes CDR1 MNHEY and CDR2 SVGEGT. The CDR3 region is CASSLTLYTGELFF. The CDR3 nucleotides are TGTGCCAGCAGTTTGACACTCTACACCGGGGAGCTGTTTTTT.